The T cell receptor beta chain described here comes from a study of blood T cell repertoires in COVID-19. TCRdb's copy holds only in-frame clones and misses some; the assay was immunoSEQ multiplex PCR. This table has 300,000 to 400,000 clones, over 75% appearing once. V lost 5 bases and J lost 5; bases outside the gene matches: 16. This CDR3 contains 18 residues. In germline, CDR1 is SGHAT, CDR2 FQNNGV. The clonotype originates from a woman aged 25 to 39 who had recovered from COVID-19. Material for sequencing was PBMCs or T cells enriched from blood (not recorded which). V usage is TRBV11-2 and J usage is TRBJ2-2; 8 positions agree with TRBD2. DNA for the CDR3: TGTGCCAGCAGCCCGTCGGGGGGGGTCGGAGAGAGGACCGGGGAGCTGTTTTTT. Residues: CASSPSGGVGERTGELFF.